Here is one T cell receptor beta chain with its context. Which antigen it targets is not known. No base-level quality is on record; no much larger clone is a single base apart. TCRbeta CDR3 regions were amplified from genomic DNA by means of the immunoSEQ Assay, a bias-controlled multiplex PCR. In the original analysis: The number of nucleated cells in each sample was estimated by amplification of reference gene primers within the assay. To quantify the absolute abundance of each unique TCRbeta CDR3 rearrangement, sequence reads were collapsed and filtered. For each sample, productive Simpson clonality was calculated by taking the square root of Simpson's diversity index across productive rearrangements. TCRdb obtained this table from immuneACCESS and retained in-frame rearrangements with V and J assigned. These tables miss some clones; where compared with another copy, unresolved V genes account for less than half of the shortfall, and the remainder is unexplained. V and J calls and clone size are given by that table; D and trimming were obtained from the DNA. The sample includes about 170,000 clones, with roughly 87% observed a single time. Of the sample, more than 7.5% is held by the ten largest clones.

This record comes from a study of blood T cell repertoires in COVID-19 (dated by TCRdb to 2020 to 2021). About the study as a whole: Samples from collaborators originated in the United States, Italy and Spain and spanned both the acute and convalescent phases of COVID-19. The repertoires were made available in a free public database intended to serve as a resource for research on the immune response to SARS-CoV-2. Where available, HLA class I and class II types were taken from metadata supplied by the sample provider and were not determined by assay-based typing. Deeply sampled blood TCRbeta repertoires from subjects exposed to, actively infected with, or recovered from COVID-19 were included in the dataset. Sample metadata almost always included a de-identified subject ID, COVID-19 status, age in years and sex. The material from the prospective study consisted of cDNA or gDNA derived from T cells, B-cell-depleted T cells, or PBMCs. The samples were drawn from two sources: the first 160 participants of the ongoing ImmuneRACE study, and 1,200 or so subjects contributed by 6 global collaborators.

Measured from the cysteine to the phenylalanine, the CDR3 is 17 residues long. Just the 51-base CDR3 DNA is kept, in frame starting at base 1. The trim is 4 bases for V and 8 bases for J, with a gap of 22 bases between the germline ends. Taken from the germline V gene, the CDR1 and CDR2 loops are SGHDT and YYEEEE. Study-wide conclusions, independent of this receptor: The amount of clinical and demographic metadata varied by source and participant and was provided uncurated.

Each collaborating institution followed its own protocols to collect whole blood in K2EDTA tubes. Collaborator samples were shipped for TCRbeta analysis as frozen whole blood, isolated PBMCs, or DNA extracted from either sample type. This sequence originates from a woman in her 70s with acute or convalescent COVID-19. The sample taken for sequencing was peripheral blood. Recombination joined TRBV5-6 with TRBJ1-6; TRBD1 is perhaps the D gene, given 5 matching bases. Read as DNA, the sequence is TGTGCCAGCAGCCCCCGCCGGCAAGGTAGCAGGGATTCACCCCTCCACTTT. The encoded protein is CASSPRRQGSRDSPLHF.